The 4 T cell receptor beta chains reported below all come from one sample, sequenced in a study of shared clonotypes between healthy human individuals (dated by TCRdb to about 2020). The receptor library was made with the immunoSEQ multiplex PCR assay. TCRdb re-hosts the immuneACCESS table, in-frame sequences only. Its copies lack some clones; in the studies checked, an unresolved V gene accounts for under half of them, and the cause for the rest is not known. The sample profile shows about 450,000 clones; roughly three quarters of them were found once. Jointly, the top ten make up 13% of the sample. The specimen was PBMCs. These receptors were collected from a woman between 35 and 50 years old in good health. Some clones in this sample may be carry-over from other donors' samples.

This clone was recorded only once. This sequence joins TRBV18 and TRBJ2-1, with 9 positions matching TRBD2. With V trimmed by 3 bases and J by 8 bases, 20 bases remained unmatched. This CDR3 has 19 residues. The germline CDR1 and CDR2 sequences are KGHSH and LQKENI. CDR3 sequence (DNA): TGTGCCAGCTCACCTCCCAAAACTGTTAGCGGGAGCCCCGGATATGAGCAGTTCTTC. Translated, it gives CASSPPKTVSGSPGYEQFF. Based on the CDR3 plus reference TRBV18 and TRBJ2-1, the full variable domain is NAGVMQNPRHLVRRRGQEARLRCSPMKGHSHVYWYRQLPEEGLKFMVYLQKENIIDESGMPKERFSAEFPKEGPSILRIQQVVRGDSAAYFCASSPPKTVSGSPGYEQFFGPGTRLTVL.

The V call is TRBV6-1, the J call TRBJ1-1, with D possibly matching TRBD1 (5 bases). The CDR3 covers 14 residues. V lost 2 bases and J lost 3, with 10 bases in between. From germline, CDR1 is MNHNS and CDR2 SASEGT. The DNA for the CDR3 is TGTGCCAGCAGTGAACAGGGTTCACACACTGAAGCTTTCTTT. Its protein is CASSEQGSHTEAFF.

V usage is TRBV9 and J usage is TRBJ2-1, with 10 positions matching TRBD2. The J segment lost 8 bases and the V segment lost 2 bases, leaving 7 bases of the junction unmatched. Germline assignment: CDR1 SGDLS and CDR2 YYNGEE. This CDR3 region has 15 residues. CDR3 amino acids: CASSVSGRALDEQFF. The CDR3 coding sequence is TGTGCCAGCAGCGTGAGCGGGAGGGCCCTCGATGAGCAGTTCTTC.

V and J are TRBV5-1 and TRBJ2-2; possibly TRBD1 for D (5 bases). V shed 0 bases and J shed 7 bases, with 10 bases lying between them. The CDR3 sequence is 14 residues long. Germline lookup yields CDR1 SGHRS and CDR2 YFSETQ. In DNA form, the CDR3 reads TGCGCCAGCAGCTTGGTGATGGGGCACGGGGAGCTGTTTTTT. Its translation: CASSLVMGHGELFF.